This T cell receptor beta chain was sequenced in a study of metastatic and nonmetastatic thyroid tumors. Study-level information: Blood and tumor or nodule tissue repertoires from malignant and benign thyroid patients were compared.

This clone was recorded many times. Its antigen is as yet unknown. In the original processing: Differences in CDR3 between clinicopathological groups were drawn on to build a classifier intended to discriminate distant-metastatic papillary thyroid cancer patients. Via MiXCR, TCRdb re-called the PCR reads. It is TCRdb's table, rather than the study itself, that gives the V and J calls and clone size. The repertoire holds around 30,000 clones, with 15% as singletons. Patients had received no treatment of any kind before thyroid surgery. Study observations and caveats: Benign nodules were reported to have significantly lower TCR beta diversity than malignant thyroid tumors, in blood and tumor.

The CDR3 length is 12 residues. The J segment lost 6 bases and the V segment lost 6 bases, leaving 5 bases of the junction unmatched. Germline lookup yields CDR1 DFQATT and CDR2 SNEGSKA (reference sequence). The source material was blood. V gene TRBV20-1 combines with J gene TRBJ1-5, with TRBD1 matching 7 bases. This clonotype was obtained from a male donor with papillary thyroid cancer or a benign thyroid nodule (not recorded which). Some clones in this sample may be carry-over from other donors' samples. The CDR3 sequence: CSAKAGGQPQHF. Written as DNA, the CDR3 is TGCAGTGCGAAAGCAGGGGGTCAGCCCCAGCATTTT.